This TCR beta chain is from a study of blood T cell repertoires in COVID-19. On the study more broadly: COVID-19 samples from acute and convalescent phases originated in the United States, Italy and Spain. Sample material is recorded as cDNA or gDNA derived from T cells, B-cell-depleted T cells, or PBMCs.

In the original workflow: Researchers report that nucleated cell counts were estimated from reference gene primer amplification. Profiling relied on immunoSEQ multiplex PCR, and the TCRdb table lists in-frame clones only, not all of them. V, J and clone size reflect that table, while D and trimming were determined from the DNA. The repertoire holds some 200,000 clones, with roughly 94% as singletons. This CDR3 spans 13 amino acids. Trimming removed 5 bases at V and 5 bases at J, with 15 bases between. Germline V gene sequence: CDR1 GTSNPN, CDR2 SVGIG (reference sequence). The source is a man aged 30-40 years with COVID-19, enrolled during active disease. Sample: peripheral blood. The J gene is TRBJ1-1, the V gene TRBV30; D is perhaps TRBD1 (5 bases). The CDR3 region has the DNA TGTGCCTGGGACACCAGGGTTGGGACTGAAGCTTTCTTT. It codes for CAWDTRVGTEAFF.